This TCR beta chain was sequenced in a study of blood T cell repertoires in COVID-19. Data came from immunoSEQ multiplex PCR; TCRdb stores just in-frame clones and leaves some out. Among about 130,000 clones listed, approximately 84% were seen once. This CDR3 spans 15 amino acids. J was trimmed by 5 bases and V by 5 bases; bases with no gene match: 10. Germline V gives CDR1 SGDLS, CDR2 YYNGEE. Sequencing input: peripheral blood. The chain uses TRBV9 and TRBJ2-3, with 8 bases matching TRBD2. The clonotype originates from a man aged 70-80 years with acute or convalescent COVID-19. The CDR3 reads CASSPTLAGLDTQYF. The CDR3 bases are TGTGCCAGCAGTCCCACCCTAGCGGGTTTAGATACGCAGTATTTT.